Presented here are 14 T cell receptor beta chains from one specimen sequenced in a study of T cells in Graves' hyperthyroidism and ophthalmopathy. Authors of the study amplified TCR beta CDR3 regions from RNA transcripts. HTBI primers drove first-round RT-PCR of the TCR CDR3. TCRdb fed the multiplex PCR reads into MiXCR, producing one record per CDR3 protein. Counted here are over 200,000 distinct CDR3 sequences, roughly 18% occurring once; the ten biggest clones make up around 43%. The sample comprised blood. These receptor sequences come from a man aged 35-49 years with Graves' hyperthyroidism.

This clonotype was observed many times. This rearrangement joins TRBV3-1 to TRBJ1-2, with TRBD1 as a possible D gene (6 bases). V was clipped by 0 bases and J by 8 bases, with 10 bases between them. The CDR3 spans 13 residues. CDR1 is LGHDT, CDR2 YNNKEL, per germline (reference sequence). The CDR3 spells CASSQETGNGYTF. The CDR3 region has the DNA TGTGCCAGCAGCCAAGAAACAGGGAACGGCTACACCTTC.

The rearrangement uses TRBV7-2 and TRBJ1-4; tentatively, D is TRBD1 (5 bases). The germline V gene encodes CDR1 SGHTA and CDR2 FQGNSA. CDR3 length: 15 amino acids. Trimming pared 3 bases from V and 2 bases from J, leaving 10 bases between. The CDR3 loop is CASSFSGKTNEKLFF. For the CDR3, the DNA is TGTGCCAGCAGCTTTTCAGGGAAGACTAATGAAAAACTGTTTTTT. The whole variable domain, filled in from reference TRBV7-2 and TRBJ1-4, reads GAGVSQSPSNKVTEKGKDVELRCDPISGHTALYWYRQSLGQGLEFLIYFQGNSAPDKSGLPSDRFSAERTGGSVSTLTIQRTQQEDSAVYLCASSFSGKTNEKLFFGSGTQLSVL.

This clonotype was seen a handful of times. This rearrangement joins TRBV12-3 or TRBV12-4 to TRBJ2-1, with 8 bases lining up with TRBD2. This CDR3 contains 15 residues. With 1 base clipped from V and 8 bases from J, the junction kept 7 bases outside the gene matches. This CDR3 is CASSLVAGGSDEQFF. DNA of the CDR3: TGTGCCAGCAGTTTAGTGGCGGGGGGAAGCGATGAGCAGTTCTTC.

Ten or more counts support this clonotype. The rearrangement uses TRBV7-9 and TRBJ2-4; 12 positions match TRBD2. The CDR3 is 15 amino acids. Germline trimming cut 5 bases from V and 7 bases from J; bases unmatched to any gene: 6. Germline CDR1 SEHNR, CDR2 FQNEAQ (reference sequence). The CDR3 reads CASSPTSGGLNIQYF. Written as DNA, the CDR3 is TGTGCCAGCAGCCCAACTAGCGGGGGGTTGAACATTCAGTACTTC.

This clonotype showed up many times. The rearrangement joins TRBV12-3 or TRBV12-4 to TRBJ2-2; the match to TRBD1 covers 7 bases. The V and J ends lost 6 bases and 6 bases, in that order; junction bases with no gene match: 4. The CDR3 runs 13 residues. The CDR3 DNA is TGTGCCAGCAGATACACAGGGGCCGGGGAGCTGTTTTTT. Residues: CASRYTGAGELFF.

This clonotype was recorded many times. This chain connects TRBV27 to TRBJ2-1; 8 bases map to TRBD2. The CDR3 is 15 residues long. Germline V gene sequence: CDR1 MNHEY, CDR2 SMNVEV (reference sequence). The V segment lost 7 bases and the J segment 8 bases; nucleotides outside the gene matches: 13. CDR3 region: CASTNRGGTGDEQFF. The CDR3 coding sequence is TGTGCCAGCACAAATCGGGGGGGGACGGGGGATGAGCAGTTCTTC.

In this sample, this clonotype turned up many times. V usage is TRBV7-2 and J usage is TRBJ1-2, with a weak D call TRBD1 (6 bases). Germline CDR1 SGHTA, CDR2 FQGNSA. Trimming took off 6 bases at V and 0 bases at J, with 11 bases between the two ends. CDR3 size: 14 residues. In DNA form, the CDR3 reads TGTGCCAGCAGACGACAGGCCCCTAACTATGGCTACACCTTC. Amino acid sequence: CASRRQAPNYGYTF.

This rearrangement joins TRBV7-2 to TRBJ1-1; D remains unclear. The CDR3 loop spans 15 amino acids. Trimming pared 1 base from V and 4 bases from J, leaving 13 bases between. From germline, CDR1 is SGHTA and CDR2 FQGNSA. CDR3 in DNA: TGTGCCAGCAGCTTAGGGTCAGGACTCGGCACTGAAGCTTTCTTT. Translation: CASSLGSGLGTEAFF. The entire variable domain, with the rest obtained from reference TRBV7-2 and TRBJ1-1, is as follows: GAGVSQSPSNKVTEKGKDVELRCDPISGHTALYWYRQSLGQGLEFLIYFQGNSAPDKSGLPSDRFSAERTGGSVSTLTIQRTQQEDSAVYLCASSLGSGLGTEAFFGQGTRLTVV.

This clonotype was observed many times. V gene TRBV20-1 combines with J gene TRBJ2-3; D call uncertain. This CDR3 has 16 residues. The germline V and J ends were trimmed by 3 bases and 0 bases, with 16 bases remaining between them. Germline V gene data show CDR1 as DFQATT and CDR2 as SNEGSKA (reference sequence). CDR3 sequence reads: CSASELTLSSTDTQYF. The CDR3 DNA reads TGCAGTGCTAGTGAGCTGACCCTTTCTAGCACAGATACGCAGTATTTT.

This clonotype has a count of ten or more. The chain combines TRBV27 with TRBJ1-6; possible D gene TRBD1, 5 bases. With 5 bases removed from V and 7 bases from J, the gap between germline ends came to 15 bases. The germline V gene encodes CDR1 MNHEY and CDR2 SMNVEV (reference sequence). The CDR3 length is 15 residues. For the CDR3, the DNA is TGTGCCAGCAGTCCCAGGGTCGGTTTGAATTCACCCCTCCACTTT. It specifies CASSPRVGLNSPLHF.

This clonotype was detected many times. The chain has TRBV5-1 and TRBJ2-7, with 10 bases matching TRBD2. Germline V gene data show CDR1 as SGHRS and CDR2 as YFSETQ. The junction had 7 bases not matched to a gene; V was cut back by 5 bases and J by 2 bases. This CDR3 region has 15 residues. CDR3 region: CASSNSGGTPYEQYF. In DNA, the CDR3 is TGCGCCAGCAGTAATAGCGGGGGGACTCCCTACGAGCAGTACTTC.

This clonotype was counted ten times or more. The chain couples TRBV5-1 to TRBJ1-6; 7 bases are shared with TRBD1. The CDR3 covers 20 residues. The junction had 24 bases not matched to a gene; V was cut back by 3 bases and J by 9 bases. Germline CDR1 and CDR2: SGHRS and YFSETQ. CDR3 sequence: CASSSQLPGTAGQVGSPLHF. CDR3 DNA sequence: TGCGCCAGCAGCTCGCAGCTTCCGGGGACAGCGGGCCAAGTCGGTTCACCCCTCCACTTT.

This clonotype was seen more than once but under ten times. The chain carries TRBV20-1 and TRBJ2-4, with D possibly TRBD1 on 6 matching bases. Looked up from germline, CDR1 is DFQATT and CDR2 is SNEGSKA (reference sequence). Trimming pared 5 bases from V and 5 bases from J, leaving 16 bases between. The CDR3 sequence is 14 residues long. The CDR3 DNA reads as TGCAGTGCTCGGACAGTGCGTGGGGAAAACATTCAGTACTTC. Amino acids: CSARTVRGENIQYF.

The chain combines TRBV20-1 with TRBJ1-4; D gene ambiguous. Germline CDR1 reads DFQATT; CDR2 reads SNEGSKA (reference sequence). V was pared by 1 base and J by 5 bases, with 5 bases between. The CDR3 has 12 amino acids. The CDR3 DNA is TGCAGTGCTAGAGTGGGGAATGAAAAACTGTTTTTT. This codes for CSARVGNEKLFF.